This TCR beta chain was documented in a study of blood T cell repertoires in COVID-19. Turning to the study itself: Collection of acute and convalescent COVID-19 samples took place in the United States, Italy and Spain. PBMCs, B-cell-depleted T cells, or T cells provided the cDNA or gDNA that made up the material.

This clone was recorded at least ten times. Per the original methods: Estimates of nucleated cell counts were drawn from the amplification of reference gene primers. Sequencing used immunoSEQ multiplex PCR; TCRdb keeps in-frame clones, though not all of them. That table supplies the V and J calls and clone size; D and trimming were determined from the DNA. The data contain 270,000 or so clones, around 82% of them seen just once; the ten biggest clones take up around 2.9%. This sequence originates from a woman younger than 35 with acute or convalescent COVID-19. Sequenced input: peripheral blood.

CDR3 DNA sequence: TGTGCCAGCAGGGGACAGGGCGCCCACGAGCAGTACTTC. This gives the protein CASRGQGAHEQYF. V usage is TRBV2 and J usage is TRBJ2-7, with 9 bases identical to TRBD1. V trimming: 6 bases; J trimming: 5 bases; junction bases outside the gene matches: 5. The CDR3 length is 13 residues. CDR1 is SNHLY, CDR2 FYNNEI, per germline.